Sequencing of this TCR beta chain was carried out in a study of T cells and Merkel cell carcinoma outcomes. Whole-study results and caveats: Merkel cell carcinoma outcomes were reportedly predicted by repertoire and T-cell density.

Germline V gene data show CDR1 as MDHEN and CDR2 as SYDVKM. The V segment lost 1 base and the J segment 4 bases; nucleotides outside the gene matches: 7. The CDR3 is 18 residues long. A word on this clone: What it binds is unknown.

Using immunoSEQ multiplex PCR, the repertoire was profiled, and TCRdb retains in-frame clones only, with some absent. The sample has some 9,400 clones, less than 90% seen once. The chain couples TRBV28 to TRBJ2-5, with 15 bases aligning to TRBD2. Sequences were obtained from tumor tissue from Merkel cell carcinoma. The TCR originated in a human donor with Merkel cell carcinoma. CDR3 region: CASSLSGLAGGNIETQYF. The CDR3 DNA is TGTGCCAGCAGTTTATCAGGACTAGCGGGGGGGAATATAGAGACCCAGTACTTC.